The clone carrying this T cell receptor (beta chain) appeared a few times. Ranging in age from roughly 6 to 100, the donors were healthy Caucasian individuals from Russia. Total RNA extracted from each sample amounted to at least 5 micrograms. This CDR3 region has 16 residues. Trimming took off 4 bases at V and 0 bases at J, with 18 bases between the two ends. Germline CDR1 SQVTM, CDR2 ANQGSEA. A J-beta primer mix and a sample-barcoded 5' primer were used in a second PCR of about 7 to 12 cycles. TCRdb reprocessed the 5' RACE reads via MiXCR and lists one record per CDR3 protein. The sample lists 800,000 to 1,300,000 distinct CDR3 sequences, approximately 25% occurring once. The record originates from a study of blood T cells in healthy people across ages. The data also belong to a second study, concerning T cells of mothers and their children. That work adds: Per 15 ul, 1.5 ug of RNA was used, with all extracted RNA going into cDNA synthesis.

This chain links TRBV29-1 with TRBJ1-1; the D is unclear. The receptor comes from a girl aged 2 to 10 in good health. Sequenced: blood. In nucleotides, the CDR3 is TGCAGCGTTGTTGATAGTTTCGTGAAGGTGAACACTGAAGCTTTCTTT. Translating it yields CSVVDSFVKVNTEAFF.